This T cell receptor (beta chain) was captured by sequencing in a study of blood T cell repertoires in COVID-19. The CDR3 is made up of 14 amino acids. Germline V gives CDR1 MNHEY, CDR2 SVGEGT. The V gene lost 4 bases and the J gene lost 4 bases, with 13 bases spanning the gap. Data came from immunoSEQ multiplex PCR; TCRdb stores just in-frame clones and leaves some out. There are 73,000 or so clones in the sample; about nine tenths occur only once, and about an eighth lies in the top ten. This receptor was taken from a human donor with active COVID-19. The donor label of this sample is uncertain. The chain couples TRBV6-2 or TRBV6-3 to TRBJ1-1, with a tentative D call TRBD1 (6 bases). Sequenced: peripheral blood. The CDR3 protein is CASSLIRGGTEAFF. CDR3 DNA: TGTGCCAGCAGTTTGATCAGGGGCGGCACTGAAGCTTTCTTT.